This T cell receptor beta chain was sequenced for a study of shared clonotypes between healthy human individuals. General study findings and limits: Read depth was anticipated to influence clonotype sharing among donors.

Sequencing used immunoSEQ multiplex PCR; TCRdb keeps in-frame clones, though not all of them. The profile shows around 500,000 clones, approximately 78% of them singletons. V gave up 0 bases and J gave up 0 bases, with 13 bases separating them. The CDR3 contains 17 residues. Germline V gene lookup returns CDR1 SGHRS and CDR2 YFSETQ. Notes on this clone: The antigen is not known.

The specimen sequenced was PBMCs. The sequence came from a woman aged 40-49 years in good health. Some clones in this sample may be carry-over from other donors' samples. V usage is TRBV5-1 and J usage is TRBJ2-1; D is possibly TRBD2 (6 bases). In nucleotides, the CDR3 is TGCGCCAGCAGCTTGGCCCGGGAGTCCCCCTCCTACAATGAGCAGTTCTTC. It codes for CASSLARESPSYNEQFF.